Shown below are 26 T cell receptor beta chains from a single sample sequenced in a study of shared clonotypes between healthy human individuals. TCRdb's copy holds only in-frame clones and misses some; the assay was immunoSEQ multiplex PCR. The sample yields some 1 million clones, about 75% seen once. Source material: memory CD4+ T cells sorted from blood. Subset given: CD45RA-negative fraction. These receptors originate from a man between 18 and 29 years old in good health.

The J gene is TRBJ2-2, the V gene TRBV5-4, with 9 positions matching TRBD2. J gave up 5 bases and V 6 bases, and 8 bases lay outside the gene matches. Germline V lookup: CDR1 SGHNT, CDR2 YYREEE (reference sequence). The CDR3 length is 15 residues. The chain's CDR3 is CASTPASGITGELFF. For the CDR3, the DNA is TGTGCCAGCACCCCCGCTAGCGGGATTACCGGGGAGCTGTTTTTT.

This clone showed up just a few times. The V and J genes are TRBV7-2 and TRBJ1-6; maybe TRBD1 (5 bases). The CDR3 is made up of 17 amino acids. Trimming removed 1 base at V and 7 bases at J, with 17 bases between. Looked up from germline, CDR1 is SGHTA and CDR2 is FQGNSA. CDR3 nucleotides: TGTGCCAGCAGCTTAGTAACGGGGACGCGGGCGAATTCACCCCTCCACTTT. As protein: CASSLVTGTRANSPLHF.

The chain uses TRBV28 and TRBJ1-1; 9 bases line up with TRBD1. V was pared by 2 bases and J by 8 bases, with 9 bases of the junction left unmatched. CDR1 is MDHEN and CDR2 is SYDVKM in the germline V gene. This CDR3 comprises 15 residues. The CDR3 DNA sequence: TGTGCCAGCAGTTTAAGTGGTCTTGGGACAGGGGAAGCTTTCTTT. Translating gives CASSLSGLGTGEAFF.

V usage is TRBV27 and J usage is TRBJ2-2; possibly TRBD2 for D (6 bases). The CDR3 has 14 amino acids. Germline CDR1 reads MNHEY; CDR2 reads SMNVEV (reference sequence). The germline V and J ends were trimmed by 1 base and 7 bases, with 10 bases remaining between them. As DNA, the CDR3 is TGTGCCAGCAGTTTATACGGGAGCGGCGGGGAGCTGTTTTTT. Residues: CASSLYGSGGELFF.

The chain is built from TRBV18 and TRBJ2-7, with D unresolved. The V end was cut by 0 bases, the J end by 5 bases, with 8 bases between. This CDR3 spans 13 amino acids. Germline CDR1 reads KGHSH; CDR2 reads LQKENI. CDR3 sequence: CASSPPNIDEQYF. DNA for the CDR3: TGTGCCAGCTCACCACCGAATATCGACGAGCAGTACTTC.

This clone was seen more than once but under ten times. The chain couples TRBV11-2 to TRBJ2-1; TRBD1 matches 11 bases. CDR1 is SGHAT and CDR2 is FQNNGV in the germline V gene. V dropped 6 bases and J dropped 8; count of bases not matched to a gene: 9. This CDR3 comprises 15 residues. CDR3 coding DNA: TGTGCCAGCAGGACCACCCGGGACAGGGGGTATGAGCAGTTCTTC. It translates to CASRTTRDRGYEQFF.

The chain has TRBV27 and TRBJ2-7; TRBD2 matches at 9 bases. The ends lost 5 bases at V and 3 bases at J; junction bases unmatched: 11. CDR3 length: 16 amino acids. From germline, CDR1 is MNHEY and CDR2 SMNVEV (reference sequence). CDR3 protein: CASSPRTSVWYYEQYF. In DNA form, the CDR3 reads TGTGCCAGCAGTCCGCGGACTAGCGTGTGGTACTACGAGCAGTACTTC.

This chain joins TRBV6-1 and TRBJ1-1, with D possibly being TRBD1 (5 bases). CDR3 length equals 13 residues. The germline gives CDR1 MNHNS, CDR2 SASEGT. The ends were cut back, 3 bases at V and 6 bases at J, with 11 bases in the middle. DNA of the CDR3: TGTGCCAGCAGTGATTCCAGGGCGGCTGAAGCTTTCTTT. As protein: CASSDSRAAEAFF.

This clone was seen only once. Additional DNA sequences in this sample encode the identical CDR3. The V call is TRBV6-5, the J call TRBJ1-2; TRBD1 is a possible D gene (5 bases). This CDR3 comprises 13 residues. Trimming took 4 bases from V and 2 from J, leaving 8 bases between them. Germline assignment: CDR1 MNHEY and CDR2 SVGAGI. CDR3 loop: CASSFGTNYGYTF. The CDR3 bases are TGTGCCAGCAGTTTCGGGACGAACTATGGCTACACCTTC.

The chain combines TRBV5-1 with TRBJ2-6, with 8 bases fitting TRBD2. V gave up 9 bases and J gave up 1 base; unmatched junction bases: 9. Germline lookup yields CDR1 SGHRS and CDR2 YFSETQ. The CDR3 is 16 amino acids. This CDR3 is CATFSGIYSGANVLTF. DNA for the CDR3: TGCGCCACCTTTAGCGGGATTTATTCTGGGGCCAACGTCCTGACTTTC.

The chain couples TRBV27 to TRBJ1-2; D gene ambiguous. The CDR3 has 16 residues. The V end was cut by 2 bases, the J end by 4 bases, with 17 bases between. Germline CDR1 is MNHEY and CDR2 is SMNVEV (reference sequence). CDR3 DNA sequence: TGTGCCAGCAGTTTAAATGGCATGGCCACCATCTATGGCTACACCTTC. It yields the protein CASSLNGMATIYGYTF.

The CDR3 DNA follows: TGCGCCAGCAGCTCACCGGGACTAATAGCGACAGATACGCAGTATTTT. This encodes CASSSPGLIATDTQYF. The V and J genes are TRBV5-1 and TRBJ2-3; 7 nucleotides agree with TRBD2. Germline CDR1 and CDR2: SGHRS and YFSETQ. The CDR3 is made up of 16 amino acids. V was pared by 3 bases and J by 3 bases, with 10 bases of the junction left unmatched.

The chain recombines TRBV5-1 with TRBJ2-3; 14 bases match TRBD2. Trimming took 2 bases from V and 3 from J; bases not matched to a gene: 5. CDR1 and CDR2 from the germline V gene are SGHRS and YFSETQ. This CDR3 has 17 amino acids. CDR3 sequence (DNA): TGCGCCAGCAGCTTTTCCGGGACTAGCGGGGGTACAGATACGCAGTATTTT. The encoded protein is CASSFSGTSGGTDTQYF.

The V call is TRBV5-5, the J call TRBJ1-6; 7 nucleotides line up with TRBD1. The CDR3 spans 15 residues. The germline V gene has CDR1 SGHKS and CDR2 YYEKEE (reference sequence). The J segment lost 6 bases and the V segment lost 3 bases, leaving 6 bases of the junction unmatched. CDR3 nucleotides: TGTGCCAGCAGCTGGGGACAGAATCTTAATTCACCCCTCCACTTT. Translated, it gives CASSWGQNLNSPLHF.

In this sample, this clone turned up a few times. V usage is TRBV4-3 and J usage is TRBJ1-3; unclear D gene. This CDR3 region has 14 residues. The V end lost 4 bases, the J end lost 0 bases, and 7 bases lay between the germline ends. In germline, CDR1 is LGHNA, CDR2 YSLEER. CDR3 nucleotides: TGCGCCAGCAGCCTGACCGGCTCTGGAAACACCATATATTTT. Its protein is CASSLTGSGNTIYF.

This clone has a single count. V and J are TRBV9 and TRBJ1-1; D is unresolved. Germline CDR1 is SGDLS and CDR2 is YYNGEE. The V end was cut by 2 bases, the J end by 1 base, with 9 bases between. This CDR3 spans 14 amino acids. CDR3 sequence reads: CASSVGLENTEAFF. As DNA, the CDR3 is TGTGCCAGCAGCGTCGGCTTAGAGAACACTGAAGCTTTCTTT.

V gene TRBV30 combines with J gene TRBJ2-1, with 7 bases matching TRBD2. V lost 8 bases, J lost 5 bases, and 15 bases stayed unmatched. Germline CDR1 is GTSNPN and CDR2 is SVGIG (reference sequence). This CDR3 region has 15 residues. As DNA, the CDR3 is TGTGCCCGACGGGTGGGCGGGAGTGGGGACAATGAGCAGTTCTTC. It translates to CARRVGGSGDNEQFF.

The chain joins TRBV5-1 to TRBJ2-3; D is unresolved. With 2 bases removed from V and 6 bases from J, the gap between germline ends came to 10 bases. The CDR3 sequence is 13 residues long. Germline V gene sequence: CDR1 SGHRS, CDR2 YFSETQ. Written as DNA, the CDR3 is TGCGCCAGCAGCTTAATCCTGGGGGATACGCAGTATTTT. Amino acid sequence: CASSLILGDTQYF.

The V call is TRBV6-1, the J call TRBJ1-3; D gene unclear. V was pared by 2 bases and J by 0 bases, with 11 bases between. The CDR3 runs 16 residues. CDR1 is MNHNS, CDR2 SASEGT, per germline. CDR3 nucleotides: TGTGCCAGCAGTGAACTCGGTGCCCTCTCTGGAAACACCATATATTTT. It is translated as CASSELGALSGNTIYF.

V usage is TRBV19 and J usage is TRBJ1-2; D perhaps matches TRBD1 (6 bases). Germline V CDR1 and CDR2: LNHDA, SQIVND (reference sequence). Deletions cut 3 bases from V and 6 bases from J, with 11 bases between. CDR3 size: 13 residues. CDR3 amino acids: CASSIQGRNGYTF. CDR3 nucleotide sequence: TGTGCCAGTAGTATCCAGGGGCGGAATGGCTACACCTTC. Full variable domain (missing parts from reference TRBV19 and TRBJ1-2): DGGITQSPKYLFRKEGQNVTLSCEQNLNHDAMYWYRQDPGQGLRLIYYSQIVNDFQKGDIAEGYSVSREKKESFPLTVTSAQKNPTAFYLCASSIQGRNGYTFGSGTRLTVV.

This chain connects TRBV4-1 to TRBJ2-7; 13 nucleotides align to TRBD2. V dropped 4 bases and J dropped 7; count of bases not matched to a gene: 7. The CDR3 totals 15 residues. The germline gives CDR1 MGHRA, CDR2 YSYEKL. CDR3: CASSPRTSGRGEQYF. The CDR3 DNA is TGCGCCAGCAGCCCGCGGACTAGCGGGAGAGGGGAGCAGTACTTC.

The chain has TRBV30 and TRBJ2-7; 8 bases line up with TRBD1. J was trimmed by 0 bases and V by 0 bases; bases with no gene match: 10. Per the germline V gene, CDR1 is GTSNPN and CDR2 is SVGIG (reference sequence). The CDR3 spans 17 residues. The CDR3 spells CAWSVGRWDRFSYEQYF. In DNA, the CDR3 is TGTGCCTGGAGTGTGGGTCGTTGGGACAGGTTCTCCTACGAGCAGTACTTC. Looking up the rest from reference TRBV30 and TRBJ2-7 gives the full variable domain: SQTIHQWPATLVQPVGSPLSLECTVEGTSNPNLYWYRQAAGRGLQLLFYSVGIGQISSEVPQNLSASRPQDRQFILSSKKLLLSDSGFYLCAWSVGRWDRFSYEQYFGPGTRLTVT.

The chain combines TRBV28 with TRBJ1-2; D ambiguous. CDR1 MDHEN and CDR2 SYDVKM come from the germline V gene. V was cut by 5 bases and J by 8 bases, with 9 bases left in between. There are 11 residues in the CDR3. The CDR3 here is CASSLWEGYTF. CDR3 nucleotides: TGTGCCAGCAGTCTTTGGGAGGGCTACACCTTC.

This clone was seen more than once but under ten times. The V and J genes are TRBV5-1 and TRBJ2-3, with D tentatively TRBD1 (6 bases). CDR1 and CDR2 from the germline V gene are SGHRS and YFSETQ. Trimming took 4 bases from V and 4 from J, leaving 22 bases between them. The CDR3 spans 17 residues. This CDR3 reads CASSAERALKGADTQYF. The CDR3 bases are TGCGCCAGCAGCGCTGAACGGGCCTTAAAGGGGGCAGATACGCAGTATTTT.

A word on this clone: Germline is not matched at one junction end, which may reflect a read error. The chain carries TRBV7-7 and TRBJ2-7; tentatively, D is TRBD1 or TRBD2 (5 bases each). Germline V gene sequence: CDR1 SSHAT, CDR2 FNYEAQ (reference sequence). This CDR3 has 13 residues. CDR3 nucleotides: TGTGCTAGCAGCCGTGGGGGTGGTTACGAGCAGTACTTC. Translated, it gives CASSRGGGYEQYF.

J is TRBJ2-7 and V is TRBV21-1; the table gives TRBD2 as D, unverified against the DNA. TRBV21-1 is an annotated pseudogene. This CDR3 is 16 amino acids long. This chain's CDR3 is CARTTGGGQATYEQYF. DNA for the CDR3: TGTGCCAGGACGACGGGAGGGGGGCAAGCGACCTACGAGCAGTACTTC.